This TCR beta chain was recovered during a study of PD-L1 blockade in urothelial cancer. As for the study in general: Male sex and bladder-origin urothelial cancer were recorded for about 90% of the roughly 29 patients. Blood analyses occurred 3 weeks (second dose) and 6 weeks post treatment start. Findings and limits, study-wide: Stronger expansion of tumor-associated clones in blood at 3 weeks distinguished durable-benefit patients.

Turning to this clone: Its antigen is currently unknown.

The time point denotes: peripheral blood 6 weeks after treatment start. Spiking each PCR with synthetic TCR analog templates was performed. The protocol was immunoSEQ multiplex PCR, while the TCRdb copy is restricted to in-frame clones and leaves out a portion. The data show around 33,000 clones, 89% seen once. The CDR3 runs to 15 residues. V dropped 1 base and J dropped 5; count of bases not matched to a gene: 2. Germline V gives CDR1 SGHRS, CDR2 YFSETQ. This sample comprised PBMCs, obtained around atezolizumab (anti-PD-L1) treatment. This sequence was found in a man older than 75 with urothelial cancer. The chain joins TRBV5-1 to TRBJ2-2; the match to TRBD2 covers 10 bases. Here the CDR3 reads CASSLRTSGTGELFF. In nucleotides, the CDR3 is TGCGCCAGCAGCTTGAGGACTAGCGGAACCGGGGAGCTGTTTTTT.